The 23 T cell receptor beta chains given below trace back to one sample, sequenced in a study of blood T cell repertoires in COVID-19. The table came from immunoSEQ multiplex PCR; TCRdb's copy has only in-frame clones and leaves some out. The sample lists some 80,000 clones, around 85% occurring once. Input material: peripheral blood. The receptor set was obtained from a man aged 50 or older with COVID-19, enrolled during active disease.

The rearrangement uses TRBV7-9 and TRBJ1-1; D possibly corresponds to TRBD1 (5 bases). This CDR3 is built from 14 residues. Germline V gene sequence: CDR1 SEHNR, CDR2 FQNEAQ (reference sequence). Trimming stripped 5 bases from V and 4 bases from J, with 14 bases between. DNA of the CDR3: TGTGCCAGCAGCCTAAGAGGGGAGGGCACTGAAGCTTTCTTT. It encodes CASSLRGEGTEAFF.

V gene TRBV20-1 combines with J gene TRBJ2-7; no definite D call. This CDR3 contains 11 residues. V lost 5 bases and J lost 2, with 7 bases in between. Germline CDR1 is DFQATT and CDR2 is SNEGSKA (reference sequence). CDR3 amino acids: CSALLAYEQYF. In nucleotides, the CDR3 is TGCAGTGCTTTACTCGCCTACGAGCAGTACTTC.

This rearrangement joins TRBV5-1 to TRBJ1-1, with 7 positions matching TRBD1. V lost 3 bases and J lost 7; bases outside the gene matches: 12. The CDR3 is made up of 15 amino acids. The germline V gene encodes CDR1 SGHRS and CDR2 YFSETQ. The CDR3 here is CASSYADRDSFEAFF. As DNA, the CDR3 is TGCGCCAGCAGCTACGCTGACAGGGACTCTTTTGAAGCTTTCTTT.

The gene calls are TRBV15 and TRBJ2-7, with D tentatively TRBD1 (6 bases). With 0 bases removed from V and 4 bases from J, the gap between germline ends came to 16 bases. The CDR3 spans 16 residues. The V gene's germline CDR1 is LNHNV and CDR2 YYDKDF (reference sequence). CDR3 sequence (DNA): TGTGCCACCAGCAGAGATTCCCAGGGGAAGGGTTACGAGCAGTACTTC. This gives the protein CATSRDSQGKGYEQYF.

In the case of this clone: Mismatch with germline at one junction end may stem from a read error. The chain employs TRBV4-2 and TRBJ1-1; D is possibly TRBD1 (5 bases). The CDR3 extends over 13 amino acids. Germline V lookup: CDR1 LGHNA, CDR2 YNFKEQ. CDR3 nucleotides: TGTGCCAGCGGCCAGACAGTGAACACTGAAGCTTTCTTT. This sequence encodes CASGQTVNTEAFF.

The rearrangement uses TRBV2 and TRBJ2-7; 12 positions agree with TRBD2. The junction had 6 bases not matched to a gene; V was cut back by 6 bases and J by 0 bases. This CDR3 region has 16 residues. CDR1 and CDR2 (germline): SNHLY, FYNNEI. Written as DNA, the CDR3 is TGTGCCAGCAGATCCCTAGCGGGAGGGATCTCCTACGAGCAGTACTTC. Protein: CASRSLAGGISYEQYF.

The chain uses TRBV10-1 and TRBJ2-1; a possible D gene is TRBD2 (5 bases). V was cut by 4 bases and J by 4 bases, with 11 bases left in between. Germline lookup yields CDR1 WNHNN and CDR2 SYGVQD (reference sequence). This CDR3 is 14 amino acids long. The CDR3 loop reads CASSGGGLYNEQFF. CDR3 bases: TGCGCCAGCAGTGGGGGTGGACTTTACAATGAGCAGTTCTTC.

V gene TRBV11-1 combines with J gene TRBJ2-7, with D possibly matching TRBD1 (6 bases). CDR1 and CDR2 (germline): SGHAT, FQDESV (reference sequence). The CDR3 has 14 amino acids. Trimming shortened V by 5 bases and J by 4 bases, and 15 bases separated the two germline ends. CDR3 in DNA: TGTGCCAGCAGCCTTGAAACAGGGCCTTACGAGCAGTACTTC. It specifies CASSLETGPYEQYF.

For this clone: Its ends do not fully match the called genes, so a read error is possible. V is TRBV6-5 and J is TRBJ1-5; D unclear. Germline V lookup: CDR1 MNHEY, CDR2 SVGAGI. The CDR3 sequence is 12 residues long. The CDR3: CASSNSGQPQHF. CDR3 sequence (DNA): TGTGCCAGCAGTAACTCGGGCCAGCCCCAGCATTTT.

The gene calls are TRBV28 and TRBJ2-1, with a possible D match to TRBD2 (6 bases). The CDR3 covers 16 residues. The germline V gene has CDR1 MDHEN and CDR2 SYDVKM. Between the trimmed V and J ends, which lost 1 base and 0 bases, there was a span of 10 bases. The CDR3 sequence is CASSLLGGSSYNEQFF. In nucleotides, the CDR3 is TGTGCCAGCAGTTTATTAGGAGGGAGCTCCTACAATGAGCAGTTCTTC. The variable domain in full, completed from reference TRBV28 and TRBJ2-1, reads DVKVTQSSRYLVKRTGEKVFLECVQDMDHENMFWYRQDPGLGLRLIYFSYDVKMKEKGDIPEGYSVSREKKERFSLILESASTNQTSMYLCASSLLGGSSYNEQFFGPGTRLTVL.

The chain employs TRBV27 and TRBJ1-5; 9 nucleotides agree with TRBD1. Germline V lookup: CDR1 MNHEY, CDR2 SMNVEV (reference sequence). The CDR3 loop spans 15 amino acids. Trimming took 5 bases from V and 0 from J; bases not matched to a gene: 2. This CDR3 reads CASSVGQGSNQPQHF. CDR3 nucleotide sequence: TGTGCCAGCAGTGTGGGACAGGGTAGCAATCAGCCCCAGCATTTT.

This chain links TRBV28 with TRBJ1-1; D not certain. The germline V gene encodes CDR1 MDHEN and CDR2 SYDVKM. Trimming stripped 7 bases from V and 2 bases from J, with 5 bases between. This CDR3 spans 11 amino acids. The CDR3 loop is CASMSNTEAFF. The DNA for the CDR3 is TGTGCCAGCATGAGTAACACTGAAGCTTTCTTT.

This chain uses TRBV7-9 with TRBJ2-7; 7 bases match TRBD2. The germline CDR1 and CDR2 sequences are SEHNR and FQNEAQ (reference sequence). CDR3 size: 14 residues. With V trimmed by 6 bases and J by 4 bases, 9 bases remained unmatched. DNA for the CDR3: TGTGCCAGCAGTCAAGCGGGGTCCTATTACGAGCAGTACTTC. Translation: CASSQAGSYYEQYF.

Only one count was recorded for this clone. The gene calls are TRBV5-1 and TRBJ2-3; D possibly corresponds to TRBD2 (6 bases). Germline CDR1 reads SGHRS; CDR2 reads YFSETQ. Trimming took off 3 bases at V and 4 bases at J, with 12 bases between the two ends. The length of the CDR3 is 14 residues. The CDR3 region has the DNA TGCGCCAGCAGCTGGGGGGACGGATCAGATACGCAGTATTTT. Protein sequence: CASSWGDGSDTQYF. The entire variable domain, with the rest obtained from reference TRBV5-1 and TRBJ2-3, is as follows: KAGVTQTPRYLIKTRGQQVTLSCSPISGHRSVSWYQQTPGQGLQFLFEYFSETQRNKGNFPGRFSGRQFSNSRSEMNVSTLELGDSALYLCASSWGDGSDTQYFGPGTRLTVL.

This clone was found once. The chain links TRBV4-1 to TRBJ1-1; D possibly corresponds to TRBD1 (6 bases). V was pared by 1 base and J by 4 bases, with 22 bases between. The CDR3 is 18 residues long. Looked up from germline, CDR1 is MGHRA and CDR2 is YSYEKL. The CDR3, as DNA: TGCGCCAGCAGCCAAGGAGAAGGGGCAGGGACCAGGGGCACTGAAGCTTTCTTT. Its translation: CASSQGEGAGTRGTEAFF.

The chain employs TRBV3-1 (or the pseudogene TRBV3-2) and TRBJ1-2; 7 bases align to TRBD1. Losses at the gene ends were 5 bases for V and 4 bases for J; bases not matched to a gene: 10. Germline CDR1 LGHDT, CDR2 YNNKEL (reference sequence). The CDR3 is 15 residues long. DNA for the CDR3: TGTGCCAGCAGCTCACAAACAGGGGCGCTCTATGGCTACACCTTC. Encoded protein: CASSSQTGALYGYTF.

This chain connects TRBV6-5 to TRBJ1-1, with no clear D. Between the trimmed V and J ends, which lost 11 bases and 1 base, there was a span of 17 bases. This CDR3 is 14 amino acids long. Germline V gene sequence: CDR1 MNHEY, CDR2 SVGAGI. The CDR3 reads CAGRPGAKNTEAFF. CDR3 DNA: TGTGCCGGACGACCGGGAGCCAAGAACACTGAAGCTTTCTTT.

On this clone itself: In the same sample, other DNA sequences code for this CDR3. The rearrangement uses TRBV9 and TRBJ2-1, with a weak D call TRBD1 (5 bases). The V end lost 0 bases, the J end lost 4 bases, and 8 bases lay between the germline ends. CDR3 length equals 14 residues. Germline CDR1 SGDLS, CDR2 YYNGEE. The CDR3: CASSVGGRYNEQFF. The CDR3 DNA is TGTGCCAGCAGCGTAGGGGGCAGGTACAATGAGCAGTTCTTC.

The genes are TRBV6-5 and TRBJ2-7; 8 bases match TRBD1. The CDR3 is 15 amino acids. The germline CDR1 and CDR2 sequences are MNHEY and SVGAGI. The junction had 13 bases not matched to a gene; V was cut back by 6 bases and J by 6 bases. CDR3: CASRFTDREGGEQYF. In DNA, the CDR3 is TGTGCCAGCAGGTTTACGGACAGGGAAGGCGGCGAGCAGTACTTC.

J is TRBJ1-1 and V is TRBV5-5, with D perhaps matching TRBD1 (6 bases). The CDR3 extends over 18 amino acids. The V end was cut by 4 bases, the J end by 0 bases, with 22 bases between. Germline CDR1 and CDR2: SGHKS and YYEKEE (reference sequence). This chain's CDR3 is CASSIEKTGTRLNTEAFF. In nucleotides, the CDR3 is TGTGCCAGCAGCATAGAAAAGACCGGGACACGATTGAACACTGAAGCTTTCTTT.

V and J are TRBV5-6 and TRBJ1-6; D remains unclear. The CDR3 contains 15 residues. V lost 1 base and J lost 7, with 12 bases in between. Germline V lookup: CDR1 SGHDT, CDR2 YYEEEE. The chain's CDR3 is CASSLWALLNSPLHF. For the CDR3, the DNA is TGTGCCAGCAGCTTGTGGGCGTTACTCAATTCACCCCTCCACTTT.

The V call is TRBV30, the J call TRBJ1-5; D remains unclear. The germline CDR1 and CDR2 sequences are GTSNPN and SVGIG (reference sequence). The CDR3 is 13 residues long. V was trimmed by 2 bases and J by 3 bases, leaving 8 bases between them. The CDR3 coding sequence is TGTGCCTGGAGTCTTAGCGACAATCAGCCCCAGCATTTT. It yields the protein CAWSLSDNQPQHF. Full variable domain (remainder filled in from reference TRBV30 and TRBJ1-5): SQTIHQWPATLVQPVGSPLSLECTVEGTSNPNLYWYRQAAGRGLQLLFYSVGIGQISSEVPQNLSASRPQDRQFILSSKKLLLSDSGFYLCAWSLSDNQPQHFGDGTRLSIL.

The chain uses TRBV7-3 and TRBJ2-3; possible D gene TRBD2, 6 bases. V was cut by 2 bases and J by 2 bases, with 8 bases left in between. The CDR3 is 14 residues long. The germline CDR1 and CDR2 sequences are SGHTA and FQGTGA. The CDR3 DNA sequence: TGTGCCAGCAGCTTAGGCGGGGCCACAGATACGCAGTATTTT. Amino acids: CASSLGGATDTQYF.